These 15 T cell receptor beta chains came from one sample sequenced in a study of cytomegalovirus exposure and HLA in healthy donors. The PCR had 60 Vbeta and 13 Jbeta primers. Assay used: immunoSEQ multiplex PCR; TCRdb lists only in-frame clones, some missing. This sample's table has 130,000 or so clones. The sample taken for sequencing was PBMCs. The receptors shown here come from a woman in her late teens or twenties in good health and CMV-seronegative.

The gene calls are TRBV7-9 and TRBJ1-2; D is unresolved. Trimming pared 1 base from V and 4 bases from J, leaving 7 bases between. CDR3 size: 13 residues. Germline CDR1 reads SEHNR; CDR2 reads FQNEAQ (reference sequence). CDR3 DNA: TGTGCCAGCAGCTTAGGTTCGGGCTATGGCTACACCTTC. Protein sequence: CASSLGSGYGYTF.

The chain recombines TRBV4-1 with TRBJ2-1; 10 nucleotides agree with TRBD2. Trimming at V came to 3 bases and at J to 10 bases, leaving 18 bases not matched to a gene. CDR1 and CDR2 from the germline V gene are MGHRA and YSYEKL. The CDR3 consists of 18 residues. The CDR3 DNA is TGCGCCAGCAGCCATAGTATTCTGGGGCTAGCGGGAGCGCAGGAGCAGTTCTTC. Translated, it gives CASSHSILGLAGAQEQFF.

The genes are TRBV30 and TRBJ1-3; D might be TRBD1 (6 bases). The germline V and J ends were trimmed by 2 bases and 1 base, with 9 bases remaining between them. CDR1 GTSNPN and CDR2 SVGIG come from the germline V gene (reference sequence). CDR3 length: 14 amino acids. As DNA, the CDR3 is TGTGCCTGGAGTACAGGGCAGTCTGGAAACACCATATATTTT. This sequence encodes CAWSTGQSGNTIYF.

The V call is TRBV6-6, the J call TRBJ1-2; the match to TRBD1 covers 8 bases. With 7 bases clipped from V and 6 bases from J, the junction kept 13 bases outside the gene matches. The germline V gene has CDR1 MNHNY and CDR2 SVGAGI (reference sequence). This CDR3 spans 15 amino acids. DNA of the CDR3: TGTGCCAGCATGTATTCGTTTGGGACAGGCCATGGCTACACCTTC. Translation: CASMYSFGTGHGYTF.

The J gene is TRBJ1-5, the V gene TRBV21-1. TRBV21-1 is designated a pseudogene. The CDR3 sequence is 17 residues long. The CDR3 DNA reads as TGTGCCAGCTTTCTCCTCGGGACTACATATAGCAATCAGCCCCAGCATTTT. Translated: CASFLLGTTYSNQPQHF.

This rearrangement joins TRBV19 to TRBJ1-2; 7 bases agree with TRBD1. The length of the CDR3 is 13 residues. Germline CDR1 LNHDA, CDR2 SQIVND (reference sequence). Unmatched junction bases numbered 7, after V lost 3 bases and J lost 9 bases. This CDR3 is CASSIDRESSYTF. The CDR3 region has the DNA TGTGCCAGTAGTATTGACAGGGAGTCGAGCTACACCTTC.

CDR3 nucleotides: TGTGCCAGCAGTTCGGGACTAGCGGGAGGAGCGTACTTC. Its protein is CASSSGLAGGAYF. This sequence joins TRBV7-9 and TRBJ2-7; 15 bases agree with TRBD2. The J segment lost 12 bases and the V segment lost 6 bases, leaving 6 bases of the junction unmatched. Looked up from germline, CDR1 is SEHNR and CDR2 is FQNEAQ (reference sequence). The CDR3 is 13 amino acids.

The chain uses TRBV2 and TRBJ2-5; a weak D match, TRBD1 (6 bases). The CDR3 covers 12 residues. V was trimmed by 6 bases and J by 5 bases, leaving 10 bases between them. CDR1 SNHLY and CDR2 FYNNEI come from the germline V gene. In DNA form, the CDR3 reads TGTGCCAGCAGCCTTAGGGGGGAGACCCAGTACTTC. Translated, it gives CASSLRGETQYF.

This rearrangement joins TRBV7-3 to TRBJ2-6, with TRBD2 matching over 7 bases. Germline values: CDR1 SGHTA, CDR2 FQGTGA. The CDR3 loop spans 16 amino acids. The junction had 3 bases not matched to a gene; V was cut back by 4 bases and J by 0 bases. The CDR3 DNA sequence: TGTGCCAGCAGCTCCTCTAGCGGCTCTGGGGCCAACGTCCTGACTTTC. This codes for CASSSSSGSGANVLTF.

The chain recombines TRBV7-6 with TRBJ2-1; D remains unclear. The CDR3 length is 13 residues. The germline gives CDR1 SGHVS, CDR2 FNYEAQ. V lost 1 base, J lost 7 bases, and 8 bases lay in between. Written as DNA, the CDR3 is TGTGCCAGCAGCTTAGGGCGGCGTAATGAGCAGTTCTTC. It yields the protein CASSLGRRNEQFF. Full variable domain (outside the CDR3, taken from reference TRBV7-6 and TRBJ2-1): GAGVSQSPRYKVTKRGQDVALRCDPISGHVSLYWYRQALGQGPEFLTYFNYEAQQDKSGLPNDRFSAERPEGSISTLTIQRTEQRDSAMYRCASSLGRRNEQFFGPGTRLTVL.

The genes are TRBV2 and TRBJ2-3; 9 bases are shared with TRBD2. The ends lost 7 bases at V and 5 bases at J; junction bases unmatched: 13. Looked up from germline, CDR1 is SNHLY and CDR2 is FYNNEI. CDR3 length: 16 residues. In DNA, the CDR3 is TGTGCCAGCACCCAAGTGGCGGGAGGGCCGGGAGATACGCAGTATTTT. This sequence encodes CASTQVAGGPGDTQYF.

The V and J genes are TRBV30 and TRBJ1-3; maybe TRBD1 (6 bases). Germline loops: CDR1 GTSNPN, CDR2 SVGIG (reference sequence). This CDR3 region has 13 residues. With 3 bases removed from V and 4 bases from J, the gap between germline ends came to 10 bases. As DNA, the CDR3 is TGTGCCTGGAGAGGGGGGGGAGGAAACACCATATATTTT. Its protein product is CAWRGGGGNTIYF.

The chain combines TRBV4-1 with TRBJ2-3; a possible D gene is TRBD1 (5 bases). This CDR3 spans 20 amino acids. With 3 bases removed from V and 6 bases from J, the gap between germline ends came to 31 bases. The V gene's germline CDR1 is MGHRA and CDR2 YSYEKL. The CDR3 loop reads CASSHITAGKGQAFLDTQYF. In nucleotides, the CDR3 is TGCGCCAGCAGCCATATTACGGCAGGGAAGGGCCAGGCGTTTTTGGATACGCAGTATTTT.

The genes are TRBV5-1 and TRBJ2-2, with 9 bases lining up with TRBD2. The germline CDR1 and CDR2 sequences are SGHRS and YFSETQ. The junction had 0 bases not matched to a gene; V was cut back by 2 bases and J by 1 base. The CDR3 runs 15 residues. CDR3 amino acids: CASSLAGGNTGELFF. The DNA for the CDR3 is TGCGCCAGCAGCTTAGCGGGAGGGAACACCGGGGAGCTGTTTTTT.

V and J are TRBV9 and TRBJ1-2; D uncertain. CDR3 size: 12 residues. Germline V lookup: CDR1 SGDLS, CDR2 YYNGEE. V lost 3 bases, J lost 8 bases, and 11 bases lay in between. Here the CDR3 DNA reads TGTGCCAGCAGCGCGGAGGGCGCAGGCTACACCTTC. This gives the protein CASSAEGAGYTF.